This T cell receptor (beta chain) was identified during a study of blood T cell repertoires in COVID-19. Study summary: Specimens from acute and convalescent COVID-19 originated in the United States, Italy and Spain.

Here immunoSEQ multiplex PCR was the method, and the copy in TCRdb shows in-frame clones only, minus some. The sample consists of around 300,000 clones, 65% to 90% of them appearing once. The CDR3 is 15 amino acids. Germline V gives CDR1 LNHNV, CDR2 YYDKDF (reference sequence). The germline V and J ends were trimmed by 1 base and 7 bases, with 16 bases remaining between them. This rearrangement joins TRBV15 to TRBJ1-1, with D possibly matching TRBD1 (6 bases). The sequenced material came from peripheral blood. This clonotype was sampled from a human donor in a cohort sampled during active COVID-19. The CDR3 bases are TGTGCCACCAGCAGAGGTTCGACAGGCCGGCTTGAAGCTTTCTTT. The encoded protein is CATSRGSTGRLEAFF.